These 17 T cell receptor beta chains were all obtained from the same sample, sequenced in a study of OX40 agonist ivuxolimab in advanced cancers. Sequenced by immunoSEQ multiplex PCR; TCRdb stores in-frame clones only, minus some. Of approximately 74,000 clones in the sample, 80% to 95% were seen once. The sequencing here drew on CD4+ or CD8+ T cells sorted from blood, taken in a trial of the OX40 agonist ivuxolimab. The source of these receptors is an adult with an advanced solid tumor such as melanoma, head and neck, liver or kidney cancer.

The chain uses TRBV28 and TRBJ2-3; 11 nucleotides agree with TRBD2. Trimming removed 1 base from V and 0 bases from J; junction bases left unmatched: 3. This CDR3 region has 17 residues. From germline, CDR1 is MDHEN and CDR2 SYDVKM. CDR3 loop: CASSLSTSGASTDTQYF. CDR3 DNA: TGTGCCAGCAGTTTATCGACTAGCGGGGCTAGCACAGATACGCAGTATTTT.

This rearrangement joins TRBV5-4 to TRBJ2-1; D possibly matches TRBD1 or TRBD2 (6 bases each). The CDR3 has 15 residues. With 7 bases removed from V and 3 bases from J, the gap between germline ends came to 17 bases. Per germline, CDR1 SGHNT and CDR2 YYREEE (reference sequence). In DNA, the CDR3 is TGTGCCAGCGGGGGCCTGCGGGGAAACTACAATGAGCAGTTCTTC. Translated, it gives CASGGLRGNYNEQFF.

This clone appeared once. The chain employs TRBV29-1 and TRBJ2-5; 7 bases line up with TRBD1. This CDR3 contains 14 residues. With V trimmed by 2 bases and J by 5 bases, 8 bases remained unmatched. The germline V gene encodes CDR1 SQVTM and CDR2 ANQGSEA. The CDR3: CSVEKVWDSETQYF. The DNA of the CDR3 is TGCAGCGTTGAAAAGGTGTGGGACAGTGAGACCCAGTACTTC.

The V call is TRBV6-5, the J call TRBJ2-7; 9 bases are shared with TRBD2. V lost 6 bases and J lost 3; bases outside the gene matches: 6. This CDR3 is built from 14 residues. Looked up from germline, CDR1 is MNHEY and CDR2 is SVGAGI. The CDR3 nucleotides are TGTGCCAGCAGGATAGCGGGAGACCGCTACGAGCAGTACTTC. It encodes CASRIAGDRYEQYF.

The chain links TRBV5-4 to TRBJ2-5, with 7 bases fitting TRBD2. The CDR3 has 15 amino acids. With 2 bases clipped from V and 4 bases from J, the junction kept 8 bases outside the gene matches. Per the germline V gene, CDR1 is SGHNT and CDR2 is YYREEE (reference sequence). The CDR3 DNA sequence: TGTGCCAGCAGCTTTGGCGGGAGAAAGGGAGAGACCCAGTACTTC. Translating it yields CASSFGGRKGETQYF.

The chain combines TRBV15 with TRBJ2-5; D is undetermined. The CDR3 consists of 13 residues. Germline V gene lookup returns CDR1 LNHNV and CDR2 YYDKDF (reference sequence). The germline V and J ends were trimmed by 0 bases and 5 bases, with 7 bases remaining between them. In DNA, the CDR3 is TGTGCCACCAGCAGAGATATGGGGGAGACCCAGTACTTC. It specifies CATSRDMGETQYF.

The CDR3 reads CASSRAGANSPLHF. In nucleotides, the CDR3 is TGTGCCAGCAGTCGCGCGGGGGCTAATTCACCCCTCCACTTT. The genes are TRBV7-2 and TRBJ1-6; tentative D call: TRBD1 (6 bases). The CDR3 is made up of 14 amino acids. Trimming pared 6 bases from V and 6 bases from J, leaving 12 bases between. Per the germline V gene, CDR1 is SGHTA and CDR2 is FQGNSA.

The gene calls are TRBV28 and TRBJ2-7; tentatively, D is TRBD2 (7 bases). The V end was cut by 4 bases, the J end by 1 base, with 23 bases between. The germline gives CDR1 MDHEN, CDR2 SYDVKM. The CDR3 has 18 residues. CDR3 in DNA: TGTGCCAGCAGTTCACCATCTCCGGGACGGGGGGCTTCCTACGAGCAGTACTTC. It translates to CASSSPSPGRGASYEQYF.

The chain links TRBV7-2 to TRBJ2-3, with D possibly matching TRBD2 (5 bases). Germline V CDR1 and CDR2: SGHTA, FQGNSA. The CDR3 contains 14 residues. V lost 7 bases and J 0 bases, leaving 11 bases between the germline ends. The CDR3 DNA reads TGTGCCAGCATCTACGGACTGAGCACAGATACGCAGTATTTT. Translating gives CASIYGLSTDTQYF.

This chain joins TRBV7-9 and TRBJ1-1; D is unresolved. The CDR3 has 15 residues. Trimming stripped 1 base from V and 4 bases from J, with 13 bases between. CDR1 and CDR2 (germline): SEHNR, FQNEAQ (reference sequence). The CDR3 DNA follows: TGTGCCAGCAGCTTAGGGCTGTTGCCCGGCACTGAAGCTTTCTTT. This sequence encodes CASSLGLLPGTEAFF.

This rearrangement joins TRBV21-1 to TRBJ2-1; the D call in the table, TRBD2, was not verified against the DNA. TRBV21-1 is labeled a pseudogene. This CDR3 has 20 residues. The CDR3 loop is CASSKRGGTSGPGTYNEQFF. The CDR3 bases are TGTGCCAGCAGCAAACGGGGAGGGACTAGCGGGCCCGGGACGTACAATGAGCAGTTCTTC.

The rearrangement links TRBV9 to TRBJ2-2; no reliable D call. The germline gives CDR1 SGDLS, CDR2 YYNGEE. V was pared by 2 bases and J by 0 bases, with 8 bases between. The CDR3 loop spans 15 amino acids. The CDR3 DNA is TGTGCCAGCAGCGTGAGACTTGCGAACACCGGGGAGCTGTTTTTT. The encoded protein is CASSVRLANTGELFF.

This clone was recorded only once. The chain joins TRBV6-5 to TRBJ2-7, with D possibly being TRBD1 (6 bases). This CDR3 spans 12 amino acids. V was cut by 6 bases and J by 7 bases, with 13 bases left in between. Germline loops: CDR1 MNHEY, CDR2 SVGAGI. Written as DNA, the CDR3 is TGTGCCAGCAGCCGAAGCCAGGGGGAGCAGTACTTC. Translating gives CASSRSQGEQYF.

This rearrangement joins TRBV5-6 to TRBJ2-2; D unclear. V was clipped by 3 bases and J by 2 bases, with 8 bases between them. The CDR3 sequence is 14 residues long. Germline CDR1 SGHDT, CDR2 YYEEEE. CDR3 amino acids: CASSSTDNTGELFF. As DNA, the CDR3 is TGTGCCAGCAGCTCCACGGATAACACCGGGGAGCTGTTTTTT.

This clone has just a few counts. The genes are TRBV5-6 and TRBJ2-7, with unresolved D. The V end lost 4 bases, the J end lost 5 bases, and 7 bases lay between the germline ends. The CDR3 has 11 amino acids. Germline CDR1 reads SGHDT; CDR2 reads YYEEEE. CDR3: CASSRLDEQYF. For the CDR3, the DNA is TGTGCCAGCAGCCGGCTAGACGAGCAGTACTTC. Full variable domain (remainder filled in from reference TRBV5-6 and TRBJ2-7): DAGVTQSPTHLIKTRGQQVTLRCSPKSGHDTVSWYQQALGQGPQFIFQYYEEEERQRGNFPDRFSGHQFPNYSSELNVNALLLGDSALYLCASSRLDEQYFGPGTRLTVT.

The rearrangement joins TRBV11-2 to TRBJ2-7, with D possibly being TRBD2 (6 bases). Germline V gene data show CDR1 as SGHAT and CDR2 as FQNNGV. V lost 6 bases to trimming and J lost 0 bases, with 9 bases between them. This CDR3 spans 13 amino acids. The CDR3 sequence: CASRRLVSYEQYF. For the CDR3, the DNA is TGTGCCAGCAGGCGACTAGTCTCCTACGAGCAGTACTTC.

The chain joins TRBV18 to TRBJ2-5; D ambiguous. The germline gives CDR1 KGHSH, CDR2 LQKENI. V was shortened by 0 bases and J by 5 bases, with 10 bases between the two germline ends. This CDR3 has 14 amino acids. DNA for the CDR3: TGTGCCAGCTCACCACCGGGTAGTTCTGAGACCCAGTACTTC. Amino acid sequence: CASSPPGSSETQYF.